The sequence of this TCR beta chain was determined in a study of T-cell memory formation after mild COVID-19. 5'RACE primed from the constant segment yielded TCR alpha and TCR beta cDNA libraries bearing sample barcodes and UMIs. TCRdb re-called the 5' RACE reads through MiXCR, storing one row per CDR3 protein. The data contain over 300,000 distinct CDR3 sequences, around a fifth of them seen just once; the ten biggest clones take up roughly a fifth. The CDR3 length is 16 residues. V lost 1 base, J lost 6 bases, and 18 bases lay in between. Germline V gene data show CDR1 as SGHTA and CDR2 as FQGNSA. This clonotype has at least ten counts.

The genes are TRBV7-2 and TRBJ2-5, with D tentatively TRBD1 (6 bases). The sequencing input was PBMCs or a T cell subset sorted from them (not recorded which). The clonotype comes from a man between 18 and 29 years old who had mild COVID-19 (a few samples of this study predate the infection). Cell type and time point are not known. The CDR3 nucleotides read TGTGCCAGCAGCTTAGGAGGTGGGGGCCCGTGGAAGACCCAGTACTTC. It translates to CASSLGGGGPWKTQYF.